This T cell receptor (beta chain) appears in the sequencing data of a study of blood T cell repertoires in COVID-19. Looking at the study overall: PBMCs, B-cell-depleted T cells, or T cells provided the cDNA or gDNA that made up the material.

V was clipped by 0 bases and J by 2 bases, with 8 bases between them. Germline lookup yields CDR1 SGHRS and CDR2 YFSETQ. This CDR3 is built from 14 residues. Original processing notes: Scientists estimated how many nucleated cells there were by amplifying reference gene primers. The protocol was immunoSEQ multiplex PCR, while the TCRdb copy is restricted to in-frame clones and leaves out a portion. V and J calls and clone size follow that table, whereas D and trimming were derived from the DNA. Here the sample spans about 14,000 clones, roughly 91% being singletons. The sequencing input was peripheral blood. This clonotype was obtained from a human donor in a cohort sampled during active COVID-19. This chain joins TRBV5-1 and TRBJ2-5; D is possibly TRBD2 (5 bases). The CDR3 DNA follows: TGCGCCAGCAGCTTGGGTGCGGGTCAAGAGACCCAGTACTTC. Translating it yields CASSLGAGQETQYF.